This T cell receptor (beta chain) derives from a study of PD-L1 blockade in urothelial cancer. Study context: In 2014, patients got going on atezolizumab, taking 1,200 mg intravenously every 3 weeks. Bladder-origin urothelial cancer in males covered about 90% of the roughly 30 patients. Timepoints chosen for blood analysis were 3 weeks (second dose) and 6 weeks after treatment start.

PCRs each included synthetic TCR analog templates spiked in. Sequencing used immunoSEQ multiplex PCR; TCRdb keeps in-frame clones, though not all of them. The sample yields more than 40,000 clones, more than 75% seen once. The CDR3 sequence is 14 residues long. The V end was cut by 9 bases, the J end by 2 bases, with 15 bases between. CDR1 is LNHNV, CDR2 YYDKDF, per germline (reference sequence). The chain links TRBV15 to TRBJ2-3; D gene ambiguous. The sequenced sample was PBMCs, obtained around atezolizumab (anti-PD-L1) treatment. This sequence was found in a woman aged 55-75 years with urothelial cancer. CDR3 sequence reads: CATTNQAITDTQYF. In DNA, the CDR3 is TGTGCCACGACGAATCAGGCTATCACAGATACGCAGTATTTT.